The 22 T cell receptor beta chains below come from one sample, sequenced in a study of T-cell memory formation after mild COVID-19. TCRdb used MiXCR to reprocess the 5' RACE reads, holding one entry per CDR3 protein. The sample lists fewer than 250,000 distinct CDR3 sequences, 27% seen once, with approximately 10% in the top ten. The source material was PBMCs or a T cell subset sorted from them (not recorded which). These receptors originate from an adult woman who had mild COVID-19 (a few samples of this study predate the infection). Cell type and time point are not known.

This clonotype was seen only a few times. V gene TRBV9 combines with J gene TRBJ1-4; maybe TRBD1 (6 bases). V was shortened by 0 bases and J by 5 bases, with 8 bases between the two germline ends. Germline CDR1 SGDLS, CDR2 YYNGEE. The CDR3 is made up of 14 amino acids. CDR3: CASSVAGANEKLFF. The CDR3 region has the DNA TGTGCCAGCAGCGTAGCAGGGGCCAATGAAAAACTGTTTTTT.

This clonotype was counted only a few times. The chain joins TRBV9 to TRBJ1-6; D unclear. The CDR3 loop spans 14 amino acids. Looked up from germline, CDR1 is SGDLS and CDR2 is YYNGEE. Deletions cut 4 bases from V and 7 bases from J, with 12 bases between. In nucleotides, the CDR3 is TGTGCCAGCAGCATACTCGGCCTCAATTCACCCCTCCACTTT. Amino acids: CASSILGLNSPLHF.

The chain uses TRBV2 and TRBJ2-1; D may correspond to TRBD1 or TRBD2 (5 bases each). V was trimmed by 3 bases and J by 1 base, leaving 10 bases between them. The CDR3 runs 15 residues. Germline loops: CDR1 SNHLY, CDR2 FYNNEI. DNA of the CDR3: TGTGCCAGCAGTGATGTGGGGGTATCCTACAATGAGCAGTTCTTC. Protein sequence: CASSDVGVSYNEQFF.

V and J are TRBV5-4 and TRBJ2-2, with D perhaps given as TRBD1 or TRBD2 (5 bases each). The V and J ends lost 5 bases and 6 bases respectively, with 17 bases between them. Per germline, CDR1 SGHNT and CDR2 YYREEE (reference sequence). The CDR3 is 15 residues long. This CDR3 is CASSYNLGVAGELFF. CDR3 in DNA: TGTGCCAGCAGTTACAACCTGGGGGTTGCCGGGGAGCTGTTTTTT.

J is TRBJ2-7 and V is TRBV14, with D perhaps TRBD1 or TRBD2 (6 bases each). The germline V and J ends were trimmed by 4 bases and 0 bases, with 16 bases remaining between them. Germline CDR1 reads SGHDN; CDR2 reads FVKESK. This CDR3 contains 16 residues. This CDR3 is CASSPRGTRSSYEQYF. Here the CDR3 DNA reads TGTGCCAGCAGCCCCCGGGGGACAAGGAGCTCCTACGAGCAGTACTTC. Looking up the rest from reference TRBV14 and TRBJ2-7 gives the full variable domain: EAGVTQFPSHSVIEKGQTVTLRCDPISGHDNLYWYRRVMGKEIKFLLHFVKESKQDESGMPNNRFLAERTGGTYSTLKVQPAELEDSGVYFCASSPRGTRSSYEQYFGPGTRLTVT.

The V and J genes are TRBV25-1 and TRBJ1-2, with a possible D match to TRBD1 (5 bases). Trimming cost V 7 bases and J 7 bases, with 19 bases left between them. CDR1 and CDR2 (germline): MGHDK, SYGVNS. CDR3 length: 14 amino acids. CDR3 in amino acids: CASTPDGASGGYTF. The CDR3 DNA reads TGTGCCAGCACTCCGGACGGGGCGTCGGGTGGCTACACCTTC.

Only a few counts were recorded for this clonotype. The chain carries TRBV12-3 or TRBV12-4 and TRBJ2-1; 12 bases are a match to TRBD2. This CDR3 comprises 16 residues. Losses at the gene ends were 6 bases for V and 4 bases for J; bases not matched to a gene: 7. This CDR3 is CASSDPLAGGYNEQFF. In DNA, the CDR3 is TGTGCCAGCAGCGACCCCCTAGCGGGGGGGTACAATGAGCAGTTCTTC.

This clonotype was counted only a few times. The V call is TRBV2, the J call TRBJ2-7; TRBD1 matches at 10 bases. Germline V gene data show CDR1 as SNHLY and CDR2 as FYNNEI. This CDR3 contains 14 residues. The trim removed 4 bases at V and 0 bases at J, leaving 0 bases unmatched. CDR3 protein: CASSGTGGSYEQYF. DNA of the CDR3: TGTGCCAGCAGTGGGACAGGGGGCTCCTACGAGCAGTACTTC.

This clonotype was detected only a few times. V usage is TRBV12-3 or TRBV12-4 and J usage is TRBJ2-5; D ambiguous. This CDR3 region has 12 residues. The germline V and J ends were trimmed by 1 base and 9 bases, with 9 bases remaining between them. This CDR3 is CASSLDVRAQYF. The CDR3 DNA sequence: TGTGCCAGCAGTTTAGACGTCCGGGCCCAGTACTTC.

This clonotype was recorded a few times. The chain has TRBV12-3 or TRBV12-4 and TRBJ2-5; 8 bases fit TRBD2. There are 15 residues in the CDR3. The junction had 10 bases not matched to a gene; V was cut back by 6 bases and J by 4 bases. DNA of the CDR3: TGTGCCAGCAGCCTCATCGGGGGGGGAGGAGAGACCCAGTACTTC. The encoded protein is CASSLIGGGGETQYF.

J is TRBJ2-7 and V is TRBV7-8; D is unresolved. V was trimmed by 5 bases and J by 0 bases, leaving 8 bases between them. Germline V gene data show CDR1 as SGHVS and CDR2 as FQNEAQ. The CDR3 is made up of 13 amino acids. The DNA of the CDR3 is TGTGCCAGCAGCCAACAGATCTCCTACGAGCAGTACTTC. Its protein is CASSQQISYEQYF.

The CDR3 sequence is CASSSIRTAKKANYGYTF. CDR3 in DNA: TGTGCCAGCAGCTCGATCCGGACAGCTAAAAAGGCTAACTATGGCTACACCTTC. The V call is TRBV11-2, the J call TRBJ1-2; D possibly corresponds to TRBD1 (6 bases). Trimming removed 4 bases from V and 0 bases from J, with 21 bases in between. CDR3 length: 18 amino acids. CDR1 SGHAT and CDR2 FQNNGV come from the germline V gene.

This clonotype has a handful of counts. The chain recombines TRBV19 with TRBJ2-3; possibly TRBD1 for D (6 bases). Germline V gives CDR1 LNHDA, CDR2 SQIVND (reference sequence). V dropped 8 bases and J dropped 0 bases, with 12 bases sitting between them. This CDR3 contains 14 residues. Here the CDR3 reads CASADRRSTDTQYF. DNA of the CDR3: TGTGCCAGTGCCGACAGGAGAAGCACAGATACGCAGTATTTT.

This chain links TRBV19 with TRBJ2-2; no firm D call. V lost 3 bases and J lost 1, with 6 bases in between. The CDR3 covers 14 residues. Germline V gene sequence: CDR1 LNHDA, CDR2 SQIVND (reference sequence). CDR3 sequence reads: CASSISRNTGELFF. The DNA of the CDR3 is TGTGCCAGTAGTATTTCGCGGAACACCGGGGAGCTGTTTTTT.

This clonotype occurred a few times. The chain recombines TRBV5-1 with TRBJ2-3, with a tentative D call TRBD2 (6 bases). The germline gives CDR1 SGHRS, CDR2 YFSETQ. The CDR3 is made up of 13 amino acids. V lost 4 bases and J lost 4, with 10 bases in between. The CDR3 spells CASSIWGADTQYF. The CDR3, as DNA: TGCGCCAGCAGCATATGGGGGGCAGATACGCAGTATTTT.

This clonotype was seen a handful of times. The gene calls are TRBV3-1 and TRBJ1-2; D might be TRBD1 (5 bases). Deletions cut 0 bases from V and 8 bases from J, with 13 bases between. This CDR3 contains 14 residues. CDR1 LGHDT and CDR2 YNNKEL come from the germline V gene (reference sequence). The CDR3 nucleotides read TGTGCCAGCAGCCAAGATCGGGGGGTGAAGGGCTACACCTTC. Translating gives CASSQDRGVKGYTF.

The CDR3: CAISNREVNTRGYTF. The CDR3 DNA sequence: TGTGCCATCAGCAACCGAGAAGTCAACACGAGAGGCTACACCTTC. The chain combines TRBV10-3 with TRBJ1-2; no clear D. The CDR3 extends over 15 amino acids. V lost 6 bases and J lost 8, with 22 bases in between. Germline V gene sequence: CDR1 ENHRY, CDR2 SYGVKD.

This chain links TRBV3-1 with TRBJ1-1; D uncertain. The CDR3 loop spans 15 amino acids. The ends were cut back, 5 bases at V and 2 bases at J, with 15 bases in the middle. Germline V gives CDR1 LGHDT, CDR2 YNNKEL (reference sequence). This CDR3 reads CASSANRQTNTEAFF. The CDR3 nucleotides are TGTGCCAGCAGCGCGAATAGGCAGACCAACACTGAAGCTTTCTTT.

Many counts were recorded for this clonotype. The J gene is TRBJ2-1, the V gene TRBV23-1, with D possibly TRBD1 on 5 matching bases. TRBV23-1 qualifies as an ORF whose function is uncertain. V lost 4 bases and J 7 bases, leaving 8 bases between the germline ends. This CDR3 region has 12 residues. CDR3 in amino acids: CASSPRDNEQFF. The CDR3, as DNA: TGCGCCAGCAGTCCCAGGGATAATGAGCAGTTCTTC.

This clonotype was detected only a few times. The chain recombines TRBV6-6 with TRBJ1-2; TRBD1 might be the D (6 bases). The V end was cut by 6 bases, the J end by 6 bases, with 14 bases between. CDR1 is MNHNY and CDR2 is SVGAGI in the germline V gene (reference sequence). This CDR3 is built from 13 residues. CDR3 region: CASSYDRTNGYTF. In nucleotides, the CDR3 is TGTGCCAGCAGCTACGACAGGACCAATGGCTACACCTTC.

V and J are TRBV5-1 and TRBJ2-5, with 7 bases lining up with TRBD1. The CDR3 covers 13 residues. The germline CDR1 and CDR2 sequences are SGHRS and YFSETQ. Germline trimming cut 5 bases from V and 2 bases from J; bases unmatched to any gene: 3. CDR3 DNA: TGCGCCAGCAGGGGGACAGTGCAAGAGACCCAGTACTTC. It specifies CASRGTVQETQYF. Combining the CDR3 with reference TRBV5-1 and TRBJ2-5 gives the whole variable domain KAGVTQTPRYLIKTRGQQVTLSCSPISGHRSVSWYQQTPGQGLQFLFEYFSETQRNKGNFPGRFSGRQFSNSRSEMNVSTLELGDSALYLCASRGTVQETQYFGPGTRLLVL.

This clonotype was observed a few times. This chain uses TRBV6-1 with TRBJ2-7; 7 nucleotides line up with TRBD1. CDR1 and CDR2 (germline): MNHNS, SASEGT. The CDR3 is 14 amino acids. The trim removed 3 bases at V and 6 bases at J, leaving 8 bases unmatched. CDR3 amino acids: CASSDLTGSAEQYF. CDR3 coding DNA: TGTGCCAGCAGTGATTTGACAGGGTCGGCCGAGCAGTACTTC.